The source of this T cell receptor (beta chain) is a study of breast tumors, draining lymph nodes, adjacent tissues. TCRdb reprocessed the multiplex PCR reads via MiXCR and lists one record per CDR3 protein. In the table there are approximately 100,000 distinct CDR3 sequences, around 30% of which are singletons. Points from the study as a whole: Compared with basal-like, luminal-like tumors shared significantly more repertoire with nontumor tissue. Tumor TCR diversity was below lymph nodes but above nontumor tissue.

Comments on this clonotype: Its antigen is not known.

The CDR3 spans 15 residues. V was clipped by 4 bases and J by 9 bases, with 20 bases between them. Germline lookup yields CDR1 SGHRS and CDR2 YFSETQ. Axillary draining lymph nodes of breast cancer patients supplied the node samples. This clonotype originated in a female donor with breast cancer. Some clones in this sample may be carry-over from other donors' samples. The chain recombines TRBV5-1 with TRBJ2-1; the D gene is possibly TRBD1 (7 bases). The sequenced material came from axillary lymph node tissue. DNA for the CDR3: TGCGCCAGCAGCATAGGGCAGGGGGGAATCGGTGAGCAGTTCTTC. It yields the protein CASSIGQGGIGEQFF.